This TCR beta chain was sequenced during a study of control samples from healthy donors and cancer patients. The germline gives CDR1 SGHTA, CDR2 FQGNSA. Trimming took 5 bases from V and 8 from J; bases not matched to a gene: 14. This CDR3 is built from 16 residues. Sequenced by immunoSEQ multiplex PCR; TCRdb stores in-frame clones only, minus some. The sample has 90,000 to 110,000 clones, roughly 85% seen once; the top ten hold roughly 13%. This TCR derives from a woman aged 45-59 years in good health. The sequencing input was blood. The chain links TRBV7-2 to TRBJ1-3; 8 nucleotides align to TRBD1. The CDR3 DNA is TGTGCCAGCAGCATTGGACAGGCCCAACAGGGGGACACCATATATTTT. It specifies CASSIGQAQQGDTIYF.